The next 23 T cell receptor beta chains were all read from a single sample in a study of cytomegalovirus exposure and HLA in healthy donors (dated by TCRdb to the late 2010s). Libraries were made using the immunoSEQ multiplex PCR assay. Held by TCRdb, this immuneACCESS table contains in-frame sequences only and omits some clones. Under half of the omission traces to an unresolved V gene where checked; the cause of the rest is unknown. This sample has about 95,000 clones in its table, and around 84% of those were observed once. 20% to 25% of the sample is held by the ten biggest clonotypes. Sequenced: PBMCs. These receptors all come from a man aged 18 to 35 in good health and CMV-seropositive.

The rearrangement uses TRBV27 and TRBJ1-2; 8 bases match TRBD1. The CDR3 is 14 residues long. V shed 4 bases, J shed 3 bases, and the junction held 4 bases outside the gene matches. Germline CDR1 MNHEY, CDR2 SMNVEV (reference sequence). The CDR3 DNA is TGTGCCAGCAGTTCCGCAGGGGGCGACTATGGCTACACCTTC. Translating gives CASSSAGGDYGYTF.

The rearrangement joins TRBV7-2 to TRBJ2-5, with D maybe TRBD1 (6 bases). V shed 1 base and J shed 3 bases, with 12 bases lying between them. The CDR3 consists of 15 residues. Looked up from germline, CDR1 is SGHTA and CDR2 is FQGNSA. The DNA of the CDR3 is TGTGCCAGCAGCTTAGGATCAGGGGCGAAAGAGACCCAGTACTTC. This encodes CASSLGSGAKETQYF.

This chain connects TRBV11-3 to TRBJ2-2, with 8 bases fitting TRBD2. The CDR3 contains 13 residues. The V gene's germline CDR1 is SGHNT and CDR2 YENEEA. The V and J ends lost 6 bases and 5 bases, in that order; junction bases with no gene match: 2. CDR3 protein: CASRSGSTGELFF. DNA for the CDR3: TGTGCCAGCAGAAGCGGGAGTACCGGGGAGCTGTTTTTT.

The V call is TRBV7-3, the J call TRBJ2-3; D perhaps matches TRBD1 (6 bases). CDR1 SGHTA and CDR2 FQGTGA come from the germline V gene. CDR3 length equals 13 residues. The ends were cut back, 6 bases at V and 5 bases at J, with 12 bases in the middle. This CDR3 reads CASRDGTKDTQYF. The CDR3 DNA follows: TGTGCCAGCAGGGACGGGACAAAAGATACGCAGTATTTT. Supplemented by reference TRBV7-3 and TRBJ2-3, the full variable domain reads GAGVSQTPSNKVTEKGKYVELRCDPISGHTALYWYRQSLGQGPEFLIYFQGTGAADDSGLPNDRFFAVRPEGSVSTLKIQRTERGDSAVYLCASRDGTKDTQYFGPGTRLTVL.

The chain joins TRBV10-3 to TRBJ2-7; a possible D gene is TRBD1 (6 bases). Trimming pared 0 bases from V and 6 bases from J, leaving 12 bases between. The length of the CDR3 is 14 residues. In germline, CDR1 is ENHRY, CDR2 SYGVKD. The CDR3 sequence: CAISESTGLSEQYF. The DNA for the CDR3 is TGTGCCATCAGTGAGTCTACAGGGCTGTCCGAGCAGTACTTC.

CDR3 region: CASSSTTLAGRDEQFF. CDR3 in DNA: TGTGCCAGCAGCTCAACAACACTAGCGGGAAGGGATGAGCAGTTCTTC. V usage is TRBV11-3 and J usage is TRBJ2-1, with TRBD2 matching 10 bases. This CDR3 is 16 amino acids long. The V and J ends lost 4 bases and 8 bases, in that order; junction bases with no gene match: 11. Per germline, CDR1 SGHNT and CDR2 YENEEA.

The J gene is TRBJ2-2, the V gene TRBV19; 8 bases map to TRBD1. Looked up from germline, CDR1 is LNHDA and CDR2 is SQIVND (reference sequence). This CDR3 comprises 16 residues. With 4 bases clipped from V and 2 bases from J, the junction kept 6 bases outside the gene matches. CDR3 loop: CASSTLGQGNTGELFF. DNA for the CDR3: TGTGCCAGTAGTACTCTTGGACAGGGAAACACCGGGGAGCTGTTTTTT. Full variable domain (missing parts from reference TRBV19 and TRBJ2-2): DGGITQSPKYLFRKEGQNVTLSCEQNLNHDAMYWYRQDPGQGLRLIYYSQIVNDFQKGDIAEGYSVSREKKESFPLTVTSAQKNPTAFYLCASSTLGQGNTGELFFGEGSRLTVL.

The genes are TRBV7-9 and TRBJ1-1; 7 positions match TRBD1. From germline, CDR1 is SEHNR and CDR2 FQNEAQ (reference sequence). V lost 5 bases, J lost 3 bases, and 6 bases stayed unmatched. The CDR3 runs to 14 residues. The CDR3: CASSRQGEDTEAFF. The CDR3 DNA reads as TGTGCCAGCAGCCGACAGGGAGAGGACACTGAAGCTTTCTTT.

This sequence joins TRBV5-8 and TRBJ1-1; 12 positions agree with TRBD1. The J segment lost 7 bases and the V segment lost 4 bases, leaving 8 bases of the junction unmatched. Per germline, CDR1 SGHTS and CDR2 YDEGEE. The CDR3 is made up of 15 amino acids. CDR3 nucleotide sequence: TGTGCCAGCAGCGAGGGACAGGGGGCGCGGGGTGAAGCTTTCTTT. Amino acid sequence: CASSEGQGARGEAFF.

In its sample, this clone was seen once. The chain recombines TRBV2 with TRBJ2-1; 8 bases agree with TRBD1. CDR1 SNHLY and CDR2 FYNNEI come from the germline V gene. There are 13 residues in the CDR3. With 8 bases clipped from V and 6 bases from J, the junction kept 6 bases outside the gene matches. The CDR3 protein is CASGTGGPNEQFF. In DNA, the CDR3 is TGTGCCAGCGGTACAGGGGGTCCCAATGAGCAGTTCTTC.

The chain recombines TRBV5-4 with TRBJ2-3; weak D call: TRBD2 (5 bases). Germline V gives CDR1 SGHNT, CDR2 YYREEE (reference sequence). Trimming shortened V by 1 base and J by 4 bases, and 7 bases separated the two germline ends. This CDR3 region has 13 residues. The CDR3 DNA reads as TGTGCCAGCAGCTTGACTAGTGCAGATACGCAGTATTTT. It is translated as CASSLTSADTQYF. Based on the CDR3 plus reference TRBV5-4 and TRBJ2-3, the full variable domain is ETGVTQSPTHLIKTRGQQVTLRCSSQSGHNTVSWYQQALGQGPQFIFQYYREEENGRGNFPPRFSGLQFPNYSSELNVNALELDDSALYLCASSLTSADTQYFGPGTRLTVL.

The CDR3 sequence is CAISPDGSSYEQYV. CDR3 nucleotide sequence: TGTGCCATCAGCCCCGACGGGAGCTCCTACGAGCAGTACGTC. The V and J genes are TRBV10-3 and TRBJ2-7, with D tentatively TRBD2 (6 bases). In germline, CDR1 is ENHRY, CDR2 SYGVKD. V lost 6 bases, J lost 0 bases, and 12 bases lay in between. There are 14 residues in the CDR3.

The V gene is TRBV4-1, the J gene TRBJ2-3; D may be TRBD1 (6 bases). This CDR3 contains 14 residues. Germline-derived CDR1 and CDR2 are MGHRA and YSYEKL. Trimming shortened V by 0 bases and J by 4 bases, and 8 bases separated the two germline ends. CDR3 sequence: CASSQEWTADTQYF. In DNA form, the CDR3 reads TGCGCCAGCAGCCAAGAGTGGACAGCAGATACGCAGTATTTT.

The chain is built from TRBV12-2 and TRBJ2-1; the table assigns TRBD1, which was not confirmed against the DNA. TRBV12-2 is described as a pseudogene. The CDR3 loop spans 17 amino acids. The CDR3 region has the DNA TGTGCAAGTCGCTTACTTTCGGGACAGGGATTCTACAATGAGCAGTTCTTC. Encoded protein: CASRLLSGQGFYNEQFF.

This clone was seen more than once but under ten times. CDR3 protein: CASSGLAGGTDTQYF. CDR3 nucleotides: TGTGCCAGCAGTGGACTAGCGGGAGGCACAGATACGCAGTATTTT. The V call is TRBV6-1, the J call TRBJ2-3; 12 bases agree with TRBD2. The J segment lost 1 base and the V segment lost 4 bases, leaving 0 bases of the junction unmatched. The CDR3 runs 15 residues. Germline CDR1 and CDR2: MNHNS and SASEGT.

This chain joins TRBV18 and TRBJ2-5; 7 bases match TRBD1. J lost 3 bases, V lost 1 base, and 2 bases had no gene match. Germline-derived CDR1 and CDR2 are KGHSH and LQKENI. This CDR3 is 14 amino acids long. This chain's CDR3 is CASSPLDREETQYF. CDR3 nucleotide sequence: TGTGCCAGCTCACCACTCGACAGGGAAGAGACCCAGTACTTC.

V and J are TRBV19 and TRBJ2-7; 8 bases line up with TRBD2. The CDR3 runs 17 residues. Germline loops: CDR1 LNHDA, CDR2 SQIVND (reference sequence). V was clipped by 5 bases and J by 1 base; unmatched bases: 13. For the CDR3, the DNA is TGTGCCAGTAGTTCTCAGAGTTCCGGGACTAGATCCTACGAGCAGTACTTC. It is translated as CASSSQSSGTRSYEQYF.

CDR3 in DNA: TGTGCCAGCAGTTACCTGGGGACTAGCTCCTTGGGTGAGCAGTTCTTC. It codes for CASSYLGTSSLGEQFF. The genes are TRBV6-5 and TRBJ2-1; TRBD2 matches 9 bases. V trimming: 2 bases; J trimming: 9 bases; junction bases outside the gene matches: 11. Germline V gene sequence: CDR1 MNHEY, CDR2 SVGAGI. The CDR3 sequence is 16 residues long.

This clone was seen once. V and J are TRBV27 and TRBJ2-5; possibly TRBD1 for D (5 bases). The CDR3 loop spans 15 amino acids. Germline-derived CDR1 and CDR2 are MNHEY and SMNVEV (reference sequence). The germline V and J ends were trimmed by 7 bases and 5 bases, with 20 bases remaining between them. The CDR3 protein is CASTFWSGNLETQYF. Written as DNA, the CDR3 is TGTGCCAGCACCTTCTGGTCAGGGAATTTGGAGACCCAGTACTTC.

V usage is TRBV5-1 and J usage is TRBJ2-2, with 9 bases identical to TRBD1. This CDR3 has 13 amino acids. Trimming removed 5 bases from V and 4 bases from J; junction bases left unmatched: 0. Germline V gene data show CDR1 as SGHRS and CDR2 as YFSETQ. The CDR3 loop is CASRTGGTGELFF. As DNA, the CDR3 is TGCGCCAGCAGGACAGGGGGCACCGGGGAGCTGTTTTTT.

V is TRBV11-2 and J is TRBJ1-3, with 7 bases fitting TRBD1. V was clipped by 5 bases and J by 1 base; unmatched bases: 8. There are 16 residues in the CDR3. Germline V gene sequence: CDR1 SGHAT, CDR2 FQNNGV. The CDR3 loop is CASSPRQGVSGNTIYF. CDR3 nucleotide sequence: TGTGCCAGCAGCCCCAGACAGGGTGTATCTGGAAACACCATATATTTT. Based on the CDR3 plus reference TRBV11-2 and TRBJ1-3, the full variable domain is EAGVAQSPRYKIIEKRQSVAFWCNPISGHATLYWYQQILGQGPKLLIQFQNNGVVDDSQLPKDRFSAERLKGVDSTLKIQPAKLEDSAVYLCASSPRQGVSGNTIYFGEGSWLTVV.

The chain is built from TRBV10-2 and TRBJ2-2; TRBD1 matches at 10 bases. The CDR3 has 14 amino acids. Germline V gene lookup returns CDR1 WSHSY and CDR2 SAAADI. The V segment lost 8 bases and the J segment 6 bases; nucleotides outside the gene matches: 6. CDR3 protein: CASADRGRAGELFF. CDR3 nucleotide sequence: TGCGCCAGCGCAGACAGGGGGCGCGCCGGGGAGCTGTTTTTT.

The chain has TRBV7-9 and TRBJ2-1; D is unresolved. Trimming pared 2 bases from V and 9 bases from J, leaving 14 bases between. The CDR3 has 14 residues. Germline lookup yields CDR1 SEHNR and CDR2 FQNEAQ (reference sequence). CDR3 region: CASSLSARLSEQFF. The CDR3 DNA sequence: TGTGCCAGCAGCTTATCGGCTAGATTGAGTGAGCAGTTCTTC.